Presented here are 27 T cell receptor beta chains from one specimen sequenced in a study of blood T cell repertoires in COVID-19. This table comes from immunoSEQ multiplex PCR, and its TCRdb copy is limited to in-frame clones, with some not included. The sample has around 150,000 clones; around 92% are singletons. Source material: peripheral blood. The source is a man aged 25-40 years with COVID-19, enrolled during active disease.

CDR3 sequence (DNA): TGTGCCAGCAGCAGATCAGGGGCTGAAGCTTTCTTT. Protein sequence: CASSRSGAEAFF. V is TRBV6-2 or TRBV6-3 and J is TRBJ1-1, with D perhaps matching TRBD1 (6 bases). Germline V CDR1 and CDR2: MNHEY, SVGEGT. V lost 6 bases, J lost 6 bases, and 11 bases lay in between. The CDR3 covers 12 residues.

In DNA, the CDR3 is TGTGCCAGCACCTCGACTAGCGGAGAGTACCAAGAGACCCAGTACTTC. Translating gives CASTSTSGEYQETQYF. The chain links TRBV21-1 to TRBJ2-5; the DNA was not compared with TRBD2, the D call given in the table. TRBV21-1 is a documented pseudogene. This CDR3 spans 16 amino acids.

The CDR3 nucleotides are TGTGCCAGCAGCTTTGCCCATCCCTTTGGGGGCAGGACGGATAGCAATCAGCCCCAGCATTTT. Its protein is CASSFAHPFGGRTDSNQPQHF. V and J are TRBV12-1 and TRBJ1-5; no check of the table's D call, TRBD1, against the DNA was made. TRBV12-1 is designated a pseudogene. The CDR3 loop spans 21 amino acids.

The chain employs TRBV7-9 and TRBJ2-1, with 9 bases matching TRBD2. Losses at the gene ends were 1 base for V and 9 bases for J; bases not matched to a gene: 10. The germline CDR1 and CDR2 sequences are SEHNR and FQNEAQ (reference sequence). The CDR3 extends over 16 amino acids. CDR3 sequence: CASSLGFGGLASEQFF. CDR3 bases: TGTGCCAGCAGCTTAGGGTTCGGCGGACTAGCGAGTGAGCAGTTCTTC.

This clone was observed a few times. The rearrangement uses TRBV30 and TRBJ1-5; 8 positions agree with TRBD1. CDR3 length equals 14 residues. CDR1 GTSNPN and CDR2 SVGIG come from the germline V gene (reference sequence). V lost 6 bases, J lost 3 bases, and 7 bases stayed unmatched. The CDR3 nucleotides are TGTGCCTGCACGACAGGGGTCCTCAATCAGCCCCAGCATTTT. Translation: CACTTGVLNQPQHF.

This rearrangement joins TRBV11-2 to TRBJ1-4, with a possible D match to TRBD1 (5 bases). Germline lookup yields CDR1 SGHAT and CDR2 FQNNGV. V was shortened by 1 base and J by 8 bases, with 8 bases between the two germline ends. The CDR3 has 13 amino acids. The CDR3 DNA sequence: TGTGCCAGCAGCTTAGTGGAGGGGGAAAAACTGTTTTTT. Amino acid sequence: CASSLVEGEKLFF.

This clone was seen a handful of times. CDR3 loop: CSASRAASGGEADTQYF. CDR3 in DNA: TGCAGCGCTTCAAGGGCCGCTAGCGGGGGGGAGGCAGATACGCAGTATTTT. The chain combines TRBV29-1 with TRBJ2-3, with 12 positions matching TRBD2. CDR3 size: 17 residues. Germline trimming cut 7 bases from V and 4 bases from J; bases unmatched to any gene: 15. Germline V CDR1 and CDR2: SQVTM, ANQGSEA.

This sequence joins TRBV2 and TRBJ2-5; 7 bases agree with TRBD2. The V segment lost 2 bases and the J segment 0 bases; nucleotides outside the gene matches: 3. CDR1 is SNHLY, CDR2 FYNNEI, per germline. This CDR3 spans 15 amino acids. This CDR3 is CASSEKAGYQETQYF. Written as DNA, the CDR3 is TGTGCCAGCAGTGAAAAAGCGGGGTACCAAGAGACCCAGTACTTC. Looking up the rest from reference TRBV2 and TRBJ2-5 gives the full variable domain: EPEVTQTPSHQVTQMGQEVILRCVPISNHLYFYWYRQILGQKVEFLVSFYNNEISEKSEIFDDQFSVERPDGSNFTLKIRSTKLEDSAMYFCASSEKAGYQETQYFGPGTRLLVL.

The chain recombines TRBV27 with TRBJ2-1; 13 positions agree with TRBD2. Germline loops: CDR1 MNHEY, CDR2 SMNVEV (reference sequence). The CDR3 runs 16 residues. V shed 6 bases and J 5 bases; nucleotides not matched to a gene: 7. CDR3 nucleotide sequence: TGTGCCAGCAGCCTGACTAGCGGGGGGACCAACAATGAGCAGTTCTTC. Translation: CASSLTSGGTNNEQFF.

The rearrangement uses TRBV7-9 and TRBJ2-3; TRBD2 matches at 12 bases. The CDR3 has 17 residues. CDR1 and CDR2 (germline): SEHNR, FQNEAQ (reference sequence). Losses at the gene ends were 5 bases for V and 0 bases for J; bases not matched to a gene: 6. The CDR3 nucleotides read TGTGCCAGCAGCCAGACTAGCGGGGGTCCTAGCACAGATACGCAGTATTTT. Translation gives CASSQTSGGPSTDTQYF.

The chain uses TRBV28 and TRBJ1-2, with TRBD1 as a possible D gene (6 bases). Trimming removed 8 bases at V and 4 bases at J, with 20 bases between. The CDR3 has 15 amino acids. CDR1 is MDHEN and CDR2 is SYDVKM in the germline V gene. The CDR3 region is CASSFPGGGGYGYTF. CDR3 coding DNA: TGTGCCAGCTCCTTTCCCGGCGGGGGCGGCTATGGCTACACCTTC.

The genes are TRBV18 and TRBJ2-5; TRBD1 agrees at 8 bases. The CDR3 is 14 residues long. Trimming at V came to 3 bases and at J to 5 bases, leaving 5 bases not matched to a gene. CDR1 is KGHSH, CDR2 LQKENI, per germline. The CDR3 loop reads CASSPTGVGETQYF. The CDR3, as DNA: TGTGCCAGCTCACCGACAGGGGTTGGGGAGACCCAGTACTTC.

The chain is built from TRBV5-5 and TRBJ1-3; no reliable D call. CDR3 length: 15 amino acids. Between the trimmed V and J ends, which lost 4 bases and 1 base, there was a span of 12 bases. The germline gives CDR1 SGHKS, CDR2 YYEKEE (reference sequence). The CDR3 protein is CASSLGLQSGNTIYF. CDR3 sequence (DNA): TGTGCCAGCAGCCTGGGCCTTCAGTCTGGAAACACCATATATTTT. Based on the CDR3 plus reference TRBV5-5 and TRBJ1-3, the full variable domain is DAGVTQSPTHLIKTRGQQVTLRCSPISGHKSVSWYQQVLGQGPQFIFQYYEKEERGRGNFPDRFSARQFPNYSSELNVNALLLGDSALYLCASSLGLQSGNTIYFGEGSWLTVV.

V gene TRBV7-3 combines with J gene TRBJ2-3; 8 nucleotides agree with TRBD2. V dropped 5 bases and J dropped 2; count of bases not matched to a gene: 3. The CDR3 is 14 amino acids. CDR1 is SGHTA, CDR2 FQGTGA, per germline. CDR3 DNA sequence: TGTGCCAGCAGCCCCGGACTAGCCACAGATACGCAGTATTTT. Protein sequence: CASSPGLATDTQYF.

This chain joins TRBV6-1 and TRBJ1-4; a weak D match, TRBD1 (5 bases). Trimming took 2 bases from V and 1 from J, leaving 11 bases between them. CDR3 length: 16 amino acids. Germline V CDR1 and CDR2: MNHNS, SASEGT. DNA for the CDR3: TGTGCCAGCAGTGAATTGGGTAGGGGAACTAATGAAAAACTGTTTTTT. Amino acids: CASSELGRGTNEKLFF.

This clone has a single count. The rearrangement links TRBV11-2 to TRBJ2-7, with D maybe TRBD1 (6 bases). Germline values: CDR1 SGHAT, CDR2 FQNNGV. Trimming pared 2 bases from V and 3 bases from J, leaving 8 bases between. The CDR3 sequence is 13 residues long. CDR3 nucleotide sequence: TGTGCCAGCAGCTTACAGGGGATCTACGAGCAGTACTTC. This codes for CASSLQGIYEQYF.

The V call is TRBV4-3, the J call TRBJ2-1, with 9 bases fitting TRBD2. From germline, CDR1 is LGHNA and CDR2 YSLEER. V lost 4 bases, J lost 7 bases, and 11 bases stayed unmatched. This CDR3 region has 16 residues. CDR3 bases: TGCGCCAGCAGCCTCTCCAGCCCGGGACTAGCTAATGAGCAGTTCTTC. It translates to CASSLSSPGLANEQFF.

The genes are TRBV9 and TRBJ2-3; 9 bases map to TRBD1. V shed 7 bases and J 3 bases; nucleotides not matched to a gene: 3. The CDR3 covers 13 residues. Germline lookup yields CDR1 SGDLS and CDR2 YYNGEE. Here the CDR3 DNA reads TGTGCCAGCCGACAGGGGGGAACAGATACGCAGTATTTT. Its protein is CASRQGGTDTQYF.

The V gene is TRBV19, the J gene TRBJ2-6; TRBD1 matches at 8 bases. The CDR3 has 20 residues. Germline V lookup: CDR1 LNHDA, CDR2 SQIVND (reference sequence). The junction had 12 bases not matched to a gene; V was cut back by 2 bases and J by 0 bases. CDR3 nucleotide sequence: TGTGCCAGTAGTATAAGTAGTGGGGGGACAGGCCTCTCTGGGGCCAACGTCCTGACTTTC. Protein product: CASSISSGGTGLSGANVLTF.

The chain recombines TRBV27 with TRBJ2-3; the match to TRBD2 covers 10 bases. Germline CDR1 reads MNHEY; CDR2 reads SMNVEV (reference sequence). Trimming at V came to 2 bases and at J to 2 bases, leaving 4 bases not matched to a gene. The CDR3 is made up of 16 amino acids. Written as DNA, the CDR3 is TGTGCCAGCAGTTTAGCTAGCGGGGGCCTCACAGATACGCAGTATTTT. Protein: CASSLASGGLTDTQYF.

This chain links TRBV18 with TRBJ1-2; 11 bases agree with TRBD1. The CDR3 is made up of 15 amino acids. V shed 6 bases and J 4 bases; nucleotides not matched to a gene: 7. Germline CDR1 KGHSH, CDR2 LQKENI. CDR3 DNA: TGTGCCAGCTCCCAACGGACAGGGGGCGTCTATGGCTACACCTTC. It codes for CASSQRTGGVYGYTF.

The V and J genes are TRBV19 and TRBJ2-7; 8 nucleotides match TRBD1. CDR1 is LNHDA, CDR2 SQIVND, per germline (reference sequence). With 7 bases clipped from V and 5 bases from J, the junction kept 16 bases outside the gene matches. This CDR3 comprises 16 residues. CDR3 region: CASTTRAGQGGHEQYF. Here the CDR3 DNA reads TGTGCCAGTACCACGAGAGCCGGACAGGGTGGGCACGAGCAGTACTTC.

CDR3 bases: TGCGCCAGCAGCCCAGGGGGCGGCTACACCTTC. This gives the protein CASSPGGGYTF. The J gene is TRBJ1-2, the V gene TRBV4-3, with TRBD1 matching over 8 bases. With V trimmed by 4 bases and J by 8 bases, 0 bases remained unmatched. CDR1 LGHNA and CDR2 YSLEER come from the germline V gene. The CDR3 has 11 amino acids.

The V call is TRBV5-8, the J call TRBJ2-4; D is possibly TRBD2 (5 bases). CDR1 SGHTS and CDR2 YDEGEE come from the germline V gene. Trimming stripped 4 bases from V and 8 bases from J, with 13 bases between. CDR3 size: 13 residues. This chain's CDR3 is CASSLQEEYIQYF. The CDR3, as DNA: TGTGCCAGCAGCCTCCAGGAGGAATACATTCAGTACTTC.

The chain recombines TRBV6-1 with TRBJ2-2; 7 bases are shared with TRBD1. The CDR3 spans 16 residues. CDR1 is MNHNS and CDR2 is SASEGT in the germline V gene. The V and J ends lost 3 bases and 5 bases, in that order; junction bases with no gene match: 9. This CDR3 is CASSDMTGLRTGELFF. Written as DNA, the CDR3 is TGTGCCAGCAGTGATATGACAGGGCTTAGGACCGGGGAGCTGTTTTTT.

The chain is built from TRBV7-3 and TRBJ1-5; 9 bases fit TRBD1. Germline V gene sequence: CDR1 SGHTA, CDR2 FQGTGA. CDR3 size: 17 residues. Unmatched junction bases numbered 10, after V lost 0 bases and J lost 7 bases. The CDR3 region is CASSLTTGGFSRQPQHF. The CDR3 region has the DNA TGTGCCAGCAGCTTAACAACAGGGGGCTTTTCTCGACAGCCCCAGCATTTT.

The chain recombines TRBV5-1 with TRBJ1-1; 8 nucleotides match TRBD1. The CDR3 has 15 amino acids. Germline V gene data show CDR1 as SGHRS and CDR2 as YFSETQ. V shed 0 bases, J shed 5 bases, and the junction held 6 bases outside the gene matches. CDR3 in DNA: TGCGCCAGCAGCTTGGAAGGGACAGGAGGAACTGAAGCTTTCTTT. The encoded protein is CASSLEGTGGTEAFF.